These 20 T cell receptor beta chains originate from one sample sequenced in a study of CD8 T cells in ankylosing spondylitis (dated by TCRdb to about 2017). Library preparation employed 5' RACE. Sequencing was carried out with an Illumina HiSeq 2500. TCRdb redid the processing of the public reads, applying fastp at Q25 and MiXCR, and retained in-frame beta chains. When rows share a CDR3 protein, they turn into one entry using the most common DNA and genes. Here the sample has about 500,000 distinct CDR3 sequences; over 4% occur a single time. Together, the top ten hold around 3.6% of the sample. Overall study outcomes, separate from this receptor: Blood from ankylosing spondylitis patients appeared to be characterized by a TCR beta motif made up of several highly homologous amino acid variants.

Their cognate antigens are unknown. The sequencing sample was made of blood, either unsorted or a sorted T cell fraction (not recorded which). The receptors stem from a male donor with ankylosing spondylitis.

This clonotype has ten or more counts. The chain recombines TRBV6-6 with TRBJ2-7; weak D call: TRBD2 (5 bases). The V and J ends lost 8 bases and 7 bases respectively, with 15 bases between them. The CDR3 extends over 12 amino acids. Germline V gene lookup returns CDR1 MNHNY and CDR2 SVGAGI (reference sequence). The CDR3 here is CASQDPPGEQYF. In DNA, the CDR3 is TGTGCCAGCCAAGACCCGCCGGGGGAGCAGTACTTC.

This clonotype was picked up many times. The junction and the germline gene differ at one end; a read error may be behind it. J is TRBJ1-1 and V is TRBV12-3 or TRBV12-4; D perhaps matches TRBD1 (5 bases). This CDR3 is built from 13 residues. This CDR3 is CASSSQVNTEAFF. The CDR3 DNA sequence: TGCGCCAGCAGCTCACAGGTGAACACTGAAGCTTTCTTT.

The rearrangement links TRBV2 to TRBJ2-1; 7 positions agree with TRBD1. This CDR3 is built from 15 residues. Trimming cost V 1 base and J 5 bases; bases outside gene matches: 5. Germline V gives CDR1 SNHLY, CDR2 FYNNEI. The CDR3 sequence: CASSEVTGNNNEQFF. The DNA for the CDR3 is TGTGCCAGCAGTGAAGTGACAGGGAATAACAATGAGCAGTTCTTC.

This clonotype was seen many times. This chain links TRBV5-1 with TRBJ2-2; perhaps TRBD2 as D (6 bases). This CDR3 has 15 amino acids. Trimming removed 0 bases from V and 4 bases from J, with 10 bases in between. The germline V gene has CDR1 SGHRS and CDR2 YFSETQ. CDR3: CASSLDGEATGELFF. CDR3 coding DNA: TGCGCCAGCAGCTTGGACGGGGAGGCCACCGGGGAGCTGTTTTTT.

The table lists this clonotype with many counts. CDR3 residues: CASSLLVNYGYTF. For the CDR3, the DNA is TGTGCCAGCAGTCTTCTTGTTAACTATGGCTACACCTTC. The chain uses TRBV25-1 and TRBJ1-2; D is ambiguous. There are 13 residues in the CDR3. Deletions cut 5 bases from V and 1 base from J, with 8 bases between. The germline CDR1 and CDR2 sequences are MGHDK and SYGVNS.

Only a few counts were recorded for this clonotype. CDR3 sequence: CASSPISRRGVQETQYF. Here the CDR3 DNA reads TGTGCCAGCAGCCCTATCAGTCGGCGTGGGGTGCAAGAGACCCAGTACTTC. This chain links TRBV11-2 with TRBJ2-5; D not certain. The CDR3 loop spans 17 amino acids. CDR1 is SGHAT and CDR2 is FQNNGV in the germline V gene. V was clipped by 5 bases and J by 2 bases, with 21 bases between them.

This clonotype was seen only a few times. This chain links TRBV5-5 with TRBJ1-1; perhaps TRBD1 as D (6 bases). This CDR3 spans 15 amino acids. With 2 bases removed from V and 1 base from J, the gap between germline ends came to 12 bases. Germline values: CDR1 SGHKS, CDR2 YYEKEE (reference sequence). The CDR3: CASSLIRQENTEAFF. As DNA, the CDR3 is TGTGCCAGCAGCTTAATAAGACAGGAGAACACTGAAGCTTTCTTT. The complete variable domain, with remaining parts taken from reference TRBV5-5 and TRBJ1-1, reads DAGVTQSPTHLIKTRGQQVTLRCSPISGHKSVSWYQQVLGQGPQFIFQYYEKEERGRGNFPDRFSARQFPNYSSELNVNALLLGDSALYLCASSLIRQENTEAFFGQGTRLTVV.

This clonotype was found many times. The gene calls are TRBV6-5 and TRBJ1-5; 7 nucleotides agree with TRBD1. The V gene end was trimmed by 2 bases and the J gene end by 5 bases; junction bases not matched to a gene: 3. CDR3 size: 14 residues. Germline CDR1 reads MNHEY; CDR2 reads SVGAGI. The chain's CDR3 is CASSYVTGYQPQHF. The CDR3 DNA sequence: TGTGCCAGCAGTTACGTGACAGGGTATCAGCCCCAGCATTTT.

To note about this clonotype: At one of its ends the junction is not consistent with the germline gene, which may arise from a read error. V is TRBV20-1 and J is TRBJ2-1; 9 nucleotides align to TRBD2. The CDR3 is 16 residues long. Germline V gene sequence: CDR1 DFQATT, CDR2 SNEGSKA (reference sequence). For the CDR3, the DNA is TGCTGTGCTAGAGATGGGCGGGAGGGCTCCTACAATGAGCAGTTCTTC. Amino acid sequence: CCARDGREGSYNEQFF.

This clonotype was found many times. The rearrangement links TRBV27 to TRBJ1-1; maybe TRBD1 (6 bases). V lost 5 bases, J lost 3 bases, and 10 bases lay in between. CDR3 length equals 13 residues. The V gene's germline CDR1 is MNHEY and CDR2 SMNVEV (reference sequence). CDR3 in DNA: TGTGCCAGCAGTGGACAGTACCACACTGAAGCTTTCTTT. Protein: CASSGQYHTEAFF.

V and J are TRBV20-1 and TRBJ2-2; D perhaps matches TRBD1 (5 bases). V lost 6 bases and J lost 7, with 12 bases in between. This CDR3 region has 12 residues. CDR1 and CDR2 (germline): DFQATT, SNEGSKA (reference sequence). For the CDR3, the DNA is TGCAGTGCGCCTACAGGCCTCGGGGAGCTGTTTTTT. Protein sequence: CSAPTGLGELFF.

Ten or more counts support this clonotype. The V and J genes are TRBV20-1 and TRBJ2-7; 8 positions agree with TRBD1. Germline-derived CDR1 and CDR2 are DFQATT and SNEGSKA (reference sequence). CDR3 length equals 15 residues. V dropped 0 bases and J dropped 7; count of bases not matched to a gene: 11. The CDR3 nucleotides are TGCAGTGCTAGAGATCGGGGGACAGGTCTGACGGAGCAGTACTTC. Protein product: CSARDRGTGLTEQYF.

This clonotype was recorded many times. The gene calls are TRBV7-9 and TRBJ1-2, with unresolved D. Trimming removed 5 bases from V and 4 bases from J, with 17 bases in between. Germline-derived CDR1 and CDR2 are SEHNR and FQNEAQ (reference sequence). The CDR3 is 15 residues long. The CDR3 is CASSPSGGGVYGYTF. DNA of the CDR3: TGTGCCAGCAGCCCGAGCGGCGGAGGTGTCTATGGCTACACCTTC.

This clonotype was seen at least ten times. V gene TRBV12-3 or TRBV12-4 combines with J gene TRBJ1-1; possible D gene TRBD1, 6 bases. The CDR3 length is 12 residues. The CDR3 loop reads CAEGGPPTEAFF. For the CDR3, the DNA is TGTGCAGAGGGGGGCCCCCCTACTGAAGCTTTCTTT.

This clonotype was seen repeatedly, ten times or more. The junction shows a germline mismatch at one end, possibly a read error. The chain is built from TRBV20-1 and TRBJ2-5, with a possible D match to TRBD2 (5 bases). This CDR3 comprises 12 residues. Germline CDR1 and CDR2: DFQATT and SNEGSKA (reference sequence). The CDR3 nucleotides are TGCAGTGCTAGTAGCGCCCAAAAGACCCAGTACTTC. This gives the protein CSASSAQKTQYF.

The table lists this clonotype with many counts. The rearrangement uses TRBV6-5 and TRBJ2-1, with a tentative D call TRBD2 (5 bases). The CDR3 loop spans 13 amino acids. Germline-derived CDR1 and CDR2 are MNHEY and SVGAGI. The germline V and J ends were trimmed by 4 bases and 9 bases, with 13 bases remaining between them. CDR3 in amino acids: CASSSTGWSEQFF. The CDR3 region has the DNA TGTGCCAGCAGTTCGACGGGATGGAGTGAGCAGTTCTTC.

This clonotype has at least ten counts. The V call is TRBV20-1, the J call TRBJ1-4; the D gene is possibly TRBD1 (5 bases). Trimming took off 3 bases at V and 7 bases at J, with 12 bases between the two ends. From germline, CDR1 is DFQATT and CDR2 SNEGSKA (reference sequence). CDR3 length: 13 amino acids. The CDR3 region has the DNA TGCAGTGCTAGTACGGGTACAGGTGAAAAACTGTTTTTT. Translating gives CSASTGTGEKLFF.

This clonotype was counted ten times or more. The chain employs TRBV7-2 and TRBJ2-1, with 14 nucleotides matching TRBD2. The trim removed 3 bases at V and 9 bases at J, leaving 1 base unmatched. The V gene's germline CDR1 is SGHTA and CDR2 FQGNSA. This CDR3 is built from 14 residues. The CDR3 bases are TGTGCCAGCAGCTTCGGACTAGCGGGAGGTGAGCAGTTCTTC. It is translated as CASSFGLAGGEQFF.

This clonotype was seen at least ten times. The rearrangement uses TRBV10-3 and TRBJ1-2; D is unclear. The germline gives CDR1 ENHRY, CDR2 SYGVKD. Trimming cost V 7 bases and J 8 bases, with 11 bases left between them. The CDR3 is 11 amino acids. CDR3 protein: CAINGVGGYTF. Here the CDR3 DNA reads TGTGCCATCAATGGGGTAGGAGGCTACACCTTC.

This clonotype was detected many times. The chain combines TRBV21-1 with TRBJ2-3. TRBV21-1 is termed a pseudogene. The CDR3 is 16 residues long. CDR3 sequence reads: CASSARNGPSTDTQYF. Here the CDR3 DNA reads TGTGCCAGCAGCGCCAGGAACGGCCCTAGCACAGATACGCAGTATTTT.